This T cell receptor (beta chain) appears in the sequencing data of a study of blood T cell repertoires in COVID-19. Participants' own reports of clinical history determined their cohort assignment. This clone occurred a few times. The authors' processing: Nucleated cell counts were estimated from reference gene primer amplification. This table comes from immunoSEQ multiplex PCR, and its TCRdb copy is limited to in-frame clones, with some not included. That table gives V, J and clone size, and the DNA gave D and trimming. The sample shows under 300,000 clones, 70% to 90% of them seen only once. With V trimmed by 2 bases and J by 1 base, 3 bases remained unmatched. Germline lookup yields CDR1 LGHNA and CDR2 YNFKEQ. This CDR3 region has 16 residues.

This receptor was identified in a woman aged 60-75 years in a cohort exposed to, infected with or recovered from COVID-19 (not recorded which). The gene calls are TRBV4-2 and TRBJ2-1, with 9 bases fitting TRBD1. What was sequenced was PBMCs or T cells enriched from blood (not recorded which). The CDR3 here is CASSQIGQGSYNEQFF. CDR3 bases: TGTGCCAGCAGCCAAATCGGACAGGGGTCCTACAATGAGCAGTTCTTC.